This T cell receptor beta chain comes out of a study of regulatory T cells in long-lasting Graves disease. J was trimmed by 4 bases and V by 6 bases; bases with no gene match: 7. The CDR3 has 14 residues. Germline values: CDR1 MDHEN, CDR2 SYDVKM. Described time point: newly diagnosed GD, antithyroid drugs for less than 3 months. PBMC-extracted RNA yielded the TCR library. This clonotype was recorded many times. Assembly of TCR beta libraries relied on iRepertoire HTBI primers together with Arm-PCR of CDR3 regions. One entry per CDR3 protein, called by TCRdb with MiXCR from the multiplex PCR reads. The sample holds approximately 440,000 distinct CDR3 sequences, 15% to 20% seen once. This same sample was also taken into another study, of T cells in Graves' hyperthyroidism and ophthalmopathy. As reported in that work: In the blood, most expanded thyroid clonotypes above 0.001 appeared as well.

This chain uses TRBV28 with TRBJ1-1; 8 nucleotides match TRBD1. The sequence was collected from a man aged 40-55 years with Graves disease. The sequences come from peripheral blood mononuclear cells (PBMCs), collected at new diagnosis, from a patient treated with antithyroid drugs. CDR3 nucleotides: TGTGCCAGCAGCCCCGGACAGGGCCCCACTGAAGCTTTCTTT. It codes for CASSPGQGPTEAFF.